These T cell receptor beta chains were read from a single sample in a study of T cell repertoires in cytomegalovirus infection. TCRdb reprocessed the reads via MiXCR and lists one record per CDR3 protein. The sample shows approximately 150,000 distinct CDR3 sequences, roughly 15% of them seen only once. The material sequenced was CD8+ T cells from PBMCs. The origin of the receptors is a human donor in good health (CMV status not recorded). Some clones in this sample may be carry-over from other donors' samples. Each CDR3 is given with its conserved first and last residue. A D gene is named only where the DNA matches it firmly. Clone size, where shown, is once, few, many, or a class for clones that have expanded.

d_gene | j_gene | abundance | len | v_gene | CDR3nt | CDR3aa
- | TRBJ2-5 | few | 17 | TRBV7-2 | TGTGCCAGCAGCTTAGCTGGGTTCCAGGAAAAAAAAGAGACCCAGTACTTC | CASSLAGFQEKKETQYF
TRBD2 | TRBJ2-5 | few | 16 | TRBV18 | TGTGCCAGCTCACCATCGACTAGCGGGAGAGGGGAGACCCAGTACTTC | CASSPSTSGRGETQYF
TRBD1 | TRBJ2-7 | few | 18 | TRBV7-9 | TGTGCCAGCAGCTTTCCCGGGACAGGGGGTATTCAATTCCACGAGCAGTACTTC | CASSFPGTGGIQFHEQYF
- | TRBJ2-1 | few | 14 | TRBV6-2/TRBV6-3 | TGTGCCAGCAGTCCCCCGCCTAAGGACAATGAGCAGTTCTTC | CASSPPPKDNEQFF
TRBD2 | TRBJ2-1 | - | 14 | TRBV6-1 | TGTGCCAGCAGTGAATCGACTAGCGGCTCTGAGCAGTTCTTC | CASSESTSGSEQFF
- | TRBJ1-1 | - | 14 | TRBV7-2 | TGTGCCAGCAGCTACGGGACTTCAAACACTGAAGCTTTCTTT | CASSYGTSNTEAFF
TRBD1 | TRBJ1-5 | few | 16 | TRBV6-2/TRBV6-3 | TGTGCCAGCAGTTACGACAGGGAGAGTAGCAATCAGCCCCAGCATTTT | CASSYDRESSNQPQHF
TRBD1 | TRBJ1-2 | - | 16 | TRBV4-2 | TGTGCCAGCAGCCCCATTCGACAGGGCACTCGAATTGACTACACCTTC | CASSPIRQGTRIDYTF
TRBD1 | TRBJ2-7 | many | 14 | TRBV6-5 | TGTGCCAGCAGTTTCCGGACAGGGGGAACCGAGCAGTACTTC | CASSFRTGGTEQYF
- | TRBJ2-7 | few | 13 | TRBV4-1 | TGCGCCAGCAGCCAAATTGGCAGTTACGAGCAGTACTTC | CASSQIGSYEQYF
- | TRBJ2-7 | - | 14 | TRBV7-2 | TGTGCCAGCAGCCCCGGGATAGATGGGTACGAGCAGTACTTC | CASSPGIDGYEQYF
TRBD1 | TRBJ2-7 | - | 14 | TRBV7-8 | TGTGCCAGCAGCGGCCGGGACAGCCCCTACGAGCAGTACTTC | CASSGRDSPYEQYF
- | TRBJ2-3 | - | 17 | TRBV7-2 | TGTGCCAGCAGCTTGAGCAGAGTAGCGGTTAGCACAGATACGCAGTATTTT | CASSLSRVAVSTDTQYF
- | TRBJ1-1 | - | 14 | TRBV6-2/TRBV6-3 | TGTGCCAGCCAAACGACGTCCATGAACACTGAAGCTTTCTTT | CASQTTSMNTEAFF
- | TRBJ2-2 | - | 15 | TRBV28 | TGTGCCAGCAGTTTACACAGTCCACTTACCGGGGAGCTGTTTTTT | CASSLHSPLTGELFF
TRBD1 | TRBJ2-7 | - | 15 | TRBV6-6 | TGTGCCAGCAGTACCGGACAGGGGATTTTTGACGAGCAGTACTTC | CASSTGQGIFDEQYF
- | TRBJ2-7 | few | 20 | TRBV15 | TGTGCCACCAGCTCTAATTATCCCGGGCCCAATGGGAGCGTTGTCGACGAGCAGTACTTC | CATSSNYPGPNGSVVDEQYF
- | TRBJ2-5 | - | 13 | TRBV7-8 | TGTGACAGCAGCTTAGAACTGGGAGAGACCCAGTACTTC | CDSSLELGETQYF
TRBD1 | TRBJ2-6 | - | 14 | TRBV7-2 | TGTGCCGGGGGACAGGGGACTGGGGCCAACGTCCTGACTTTC | CAGGQGTGANVLTF
- | TRBJ2-7 | - | 14 | TRBV28 | TGTGCCAGCAGTTTATCAGGCAGGGTCGGCGAGCAGTACTTC | CASSLSGRVGEQYF
- | TRBJ1-3 | few | 15 | TRBV19 | TGTGCCAGCCTAAACCTTCGGCAGGGTCAAAACACCATATATTTT | CASLNLRQGQNTIYF
- | TRBJ2-1 | - | 14 | TRBV4-3 | TGCGCCAGCAGCCAAGCAATGGCACCCAATGAGCAGTTCTTC | CASSQAMAPNEQFF
- | TRBJ1-5 | - | 15 | TRBV7-9 | TGTGCCAGCAGCGCCCTCGGACGTAAGGATCAGCCCCAGCATTTT | CASSALGRKDQPQHF
TRBD1 | TRBJ2-7 | - | 14 | TRBV2 | TGTGCCAGCAGTGAACTAGGGGGCTTCTCCGAGCAGTACTTC | CASSELGGFSEQYF
- | TRBJ2-1 | - | 16 | TRBV3-1 | TGTGCCAGCAGCCAATTCAGGGGAGGGCCTAGCAATGAGCAGTTCTTC | CASSQFRGGPSNEQFF
- | TRBJ1-5 | - | 15 | TRBV6-5 | TGTGCCAGCAGTTACTCGTCTAGGGGGAATCAGCCCCAGCATTTT | CASSYSSRGNQPQHF
- | TRBJ2-1 | - | 14 | TRBV12-3/TRBV12-4 | TGTGCCAGCAGTTTGAGTGGGCTCTTAAATGAGCAGTTCTTC | CASSLSGLLNEQFF
TRBD2 | TRBJ2-2 | few | 15 | TRBV5-1 | TGCGCCAGCAGCTCCCGGACTAGCGGTACCGGGGAGCTGTTTTTT | CASSSRTSGTGELFF
- | TRBJ1-1 | many | 13 | TRBV7-9 | TGTGCCAGCAGCCCGAAAGGGAACACTGAAGCTTTCTTT | CASSPKGNTEAFF
- | TRBJ2-5 | - | 12 | TRBV29-1 | TGCAGCGTTGTGGAGAGACAAGAGACCCAGTACTTC | CSVVERQETQYF
- | TRBJ2-7 | few | 14 | TRBV29-1 | TGCAGCGTTGAAGATAGGGGAGAAGGCTACGAGCAGTACTTC | CSVEDRGEGYEQYF
TRBD1 | TRBJ1-2 | - | 13 | TRBV12-3/TRBV12-4 | TGTGCCAGCAGGTCGGACAGGAGATATGGCTACACCTTC | CASRSDRRYGYTF
TRBD1 | TRBJ1-1 | - | 14 | TRBV6-2/TRBV6-3 | TGTGCCAGCAGGAAGGGACAGTCGAACACTGAAGCTTTCTTT | CASRKGQSNTEAFF
- | TRBJ1-2 | few | 13 | TRBV29-1 | TGCAGCGTACCTGACAGACCGGCCTATGGCTACACCTTC | CSVPDRPAYGYTF
- | TRBJ2-3 | many | 10 | TRBV29-1 | TGCAGCCCCGTTGCAGATACGCAGTATTTT | CSPVADTQYF
TRBD2 | TRBJ2-2 | - | 16 | TRBV18 | TGTGCCAGCTCACCAACCGGGAGGGCGCTGACCGGGGAGCTGTTTTTT | CASSPTGRALTGELFF
TRBD2 | TRBJ2-7 | - | 15 | TRBV2 | TGTGCCATCCAACCCCGGGGGGTGAGCTCCTACGAGCAGTACTTC | CAIQPRGVSSYEQYF
TRBD2 | TRBJ2-1 | - | 16 | TRBV7-9 | TGTGCCAGCAGCCAACGTAGCGGGATAAAATACAATGAGCAGTTCTTC | CASSQRSGIKYNEQFF
TRBD2 | TRBJ2-1 | - | 15 | TRBV7-9 | TGTGCCAGCAGCATCAGCGGGAGCTTTGACAATGAGCAGTTCTTC | CASSISGSFDNEQFF
- | TRBJ2-4 | few | 15 | TRBV6-2/TRBV6-3 | TGTGCCAGCAGTCCCTTCGGAGGGGCCAAAAACATTCAGTACTTC | CASSPFGGAKNIQYF
TRBD2 | TRBJ2-7 | - | 15 | TRBV7-9 | TGTGCCAGCAGCCCAGAATCGGGGGGGAACTACGAGCAGTACTTC | CASSPESGGNYEQYF
- | TRBJ2-7 | few | 13 | TRBV7-6 | TGTGCCAGCAGCTTAGGGGACACCTACGAGCAGTACTTC | CASSLGDTYEQYF
- | TRBJ2-2 | - | 18 | TRBV7-9 | TGTGCCAGCAGCTCCGTTCCCTTAGCGGAAGGGAACACCGGGGAGCTGTTTTTT | CASSSVPLAEGNTGELFF
- | TRBJ1-5 | few | 15 | TRBV7-9 | TGTGCCAGCAGTTTAGGGGGGGAGAGCAATCAGCCCCAGCATTTT | CASSLGGESNQPQHF
TRBD1 | TRBJ1-2 | once | 16 | TRBV28 | TGTGCCAGCAGTCTAACACCGACAGGGTCGGGATATGGCTACACCTTC | CASSLTPTGSGYGYTF
- | TRBJ2-5 | few | 16 | TRBV29-1 | TGCAGCGCCGACGGGACAAGGGGGACGCTGGGAGAGACCCAGTACTTC | CSADGTRGTLGETQYF
TRBD1 | TRBJ1-1 | many | 14 | TRBV7-9 | TGTGCCAGCAGTTGGACAGGGGTTGGCACTGAAGCTTTCTTT | CASSWTGVGTEAFF